The 15 T cell receptor beta chains listed next were all sequenced from one sample in a study of vaccination effects on CD4 cells after COVID-19. Their target antigens are unknown. Libraries were prepared by immunoSEQ multiplex PCR; TCRdb keeps only in-frame clonotypes and omits some of them. The sample includes 30,000 to 40,000 clones, about 70% of them seen just once. Antigen-specific CD4+ T cells were expanded (with viral peptide pools) by the ViraFEST assay ahead of sequencing. The culture ran for around nine days, and then CD4+ T cells were isolated. All participants had two doses of either the BNT162b2 or mRNA-1273 vaccine. The material sequenced was CD4+ T cells from PBMCs cultured with HCoV-229E spike peptides, taken after COVID-19 vaccination. Receptors originate from a human donor who received a COVID-19 vaccine.

This clone has a handful of counts. The chain is built from TRBV6-2 or TRBV6-3 and TRBJ2-2; D perhaps matches TRBD1 (5 bases). CDR3 length: 13 amino acids. V gave up 5 bases and J gave up 1 base, with 5 bases separating them. CDR1 and CDR2 (germline): MNHEY, SVGEGT. CDR3 loop: CASSGQNTGELFF. The CDR3 DNA follows: TGTGCCAGCAGTGGACAGAACACCGGGGAGCTGTTTTTT.

The V and J genes are TRBV6-1 and TRBJ2-3, with 10 bases aligning to TRBD2. Germline V gene data show CDR1 as MNHNS and CDR2 as SASEGT. The CDR3 contains 18 residues. Trimming cost V 2 bases and J 2 bases; bases outside gene matches: 10. CDR3 sequence: CASSERPSGSFSTDTQYF. The DNA for the CDR3 is TGTGCCAGCAGTGAACGGCCTAGCGGGAGTTTTTCCACAGATACGCAGTATTTT.

The chain uses TRBV5-1 and TRBJ2-2, with D possibly matching TRBD2 (5 bases). The V end lost 0 bases, the J end lost 3 bases, and 12 bases lay between the germline ends. The CDR3 sequence is 16 residues long. The germline V gene encodes CDR1 SGHRS and CDR2 YFSETQ. CDR3 DNA sequence: TGCGCCAGCAGCTTGGCCGGAGTAGCGTACACCGGGGAGCTGTTTTTT. Protein: CASSLAGVAYTGELFF.

The chain employs TRBV7-8 and TRBJ2-5; TRBD2 is a possible D gene (6 bases). V was cut by 4 bases and J by 1 base, with 13 bases left in between. The CDR3 has 15 residues. CDR1 and CDR2 (germline): SGHVS, FQNEAQ. The CDR3 spells CASSSTKTSQETQYF. The CDR3 coding sequence is TGTGCCAGCAGCTCGACCAAGACTAGCCAAGAGACCCAGTACTTC.

This chain joins TRBV25-1 and TRBJ1-1, with 9 bases matching TRBD1. CDR1 is MGHDK, CDR2 SYGVNS, per germline. The CDR3 runs to 17 residues. J gave up 1 base and V 3 bases, and 9 bases lay outside the gene matches. CDR3 bases: TGTGCCAGCAGTGATCAGGGACAGGGAAGGTGGAACACTGAAGCTTTCTTT. Translated, it gives CASSDQGQGRWNTEAFF.

The CDR3 loop is CASSESRQGASLGANVLTF. For the CDR3, the DNA is TGCGCCAGCAGTGAGTCTCGACAGGGGGCAAGTCTTGGGGCCAACGTCCTGACTTTC. V gene TRBV10-2 combines with J gene TRBJ2-6; 10 bases match TRBD1. V lost 0 bases to trimming and J lost 3 bases; unmatched junction nucleotides: 8. The V gene's germline CDR1 is WSHSY and CDR2 SAAADI. The CDR3 is 19 amino acids.

The rearrangement uses TRBV28 and TRBJ1-1, with a weak D call TRBD1 (6 bases). Trimming took 4 bases from V and 3 from J, leaving 9 bases between them. The CDR3 spans 13 residues. Germline values: CDR1 MDHEN, CDR2 SYDVKM. CDR3 bases: TGTGCCAGCAGTTCGGGGGCTTACACTGAAGCTTTCTTT. It is translated as CASSSGAYTEAFF. Full variable domain (rest looked up from reference TRBV28 and TRBJ1-1): DVKVTQSSRYLVKRTGEKVFLECVQDMDHENMFWYRQDPGLGLRLIYFSYDVKMKEKGDIPEGYSVSREKKERFSLILESASTNQTSMYLCASSSGAYTEAFFGQGTRLTVV.

The table lists this clone with a count of one. This sequence joins TRBV10-3 and TRBJ2-7; 7 bases are a match to TRBD1. V shed 3 bases and J 4 bases; nucleotides not matched to a gene: 9. Germline CDR1 is ENHRY and CDR2 is SYGVKD. The CDR3 is 15 residues long. The DNA for the CDR3 is TGTGCCATCAGTGACAACAGGGGTTTCTTTTACGAGCAGTACTTC. This codes for CAISDNRGFFYEQYF.

This clone was seen a single time. The chain joins TRBV6-5 to TRBJ2-7; D is possibly TRBD2 (6 bases). CDR1 and CDR2 (germline): MNHEY, SVGAGI. Trimming stripped 0 bases from V and 4 bases from J, with 16 bases between. The CDR3 contains 16 residues. The CDR3 loop is CASSYSSPGLGYEQYF. The CDR3 DNA reads TGTGCCAGCAGTTACTCGTCCCCGGGACTCGGTTACGAGCAGTACTTC.

This chain links TRBV2 with TRBJ2-1; 7 nucleotides match TRBD1. CDR1 is SNHLY, CDR2 FYNNEI, per germline. This CDR3 has 13 amino acids. The ends lost 5 bases at V and 3 bases at J; junction bases unmatched: 1. The CDR3 DNA reads TGTGCCAGCAGTCGGGACAGCTACAATGAGCAGTTCTTC. Its translation: CASSRDSYNEQFF.

A few counts support this clone. The CDR3 DNA sequence: TGCAGCGGGGGGGACAGGGAATATGGCTACACCTTC. It encodes CSGGDREYGYTF. The V gene is TRBV29-1, the J gene TRBJ1-2, with 9 bases aligning to TRBD1. Germline V gene data show CDR1 as SQVTM and CDR2 as ANQGSEA. V lost 7 bases, J lost 5 bases, and 5 bases stayed unmatched. This CDR3 has 12 residues.

This sequence joins TRBV7-8 and TRBJ2-1, with 7 bases fitting TRBD1. J gave up 5 bases and V 7 bases, and 5 bases lay outside the gene matches. CDR3 length: 13 residues. CDR1 is SGHVS, CDR2 FQNEAQ, per germline. CDR3 coding DNA: TGTGCCAGCACCATGACAGGGAACAATGAGCAGTTCTTC. Amino acids: CASTMTGNNEQFF.

DNA of the CDR3: TGTGCCAGCACGAACTATCCTATGGTGGGCTCCTACAATGAGCAGTTCTTC. It codes for CASTNYPMVGSYNEQFF. The chain links TRBV27 to TRBJ2-1; D remains ambiguous. This CDR3 region has 17 residues. CDR1 is MNHEY and CDR2 is SMNVEV in the germline V gene (reference sequence). The V and J ends lost 7 bases and 0 bases respectively, with 19 bases between them.

The V call is TRBV10-3, the J call TRBJ2-2, with a weak D call TRBD2 (5 bases). Trimming removed 10 bases from V and 0 bases from J, with 12 bases in between. Germline CDR1 ENHRY, CDR2 SYGVKD. This CDR3 comprises 14 residues. The CDR3 spells CATQPDSNTGELFF. DNA for the CDR3: TGTGCCACCCAGCCGGACTCGAACACCGGGGAGCTGTTTTTT.

This chain uses TRBV6-6 with TRBJ1-1, with D unclear. Trimming took 6 bases from V and 5 from J, leaving 13 bases between them. Germline V lookup: CDR1 MNHNY, CDR2 SVGAGI (reference sequence). This CDR3 has 13 amino acids. The CDR3: CASSRPGPTEAFF. CDR3 coding DNA: TGTGCCAGCAGCCGACCGGGCCCAACTGAAGCTTTCTTT.